This T cell receptor beta chain stems from a study of T-cell reconstitution after alpha-beta-depleted transplantation in children. The sample holds many counts of this clonotype. A TCRbeta library incorporating unique molecular identifiers was prepared. TCRdb itself ran the PCR reads through MiXCR, one entry per CDR3 protein. There are about 400,000 distinct CDR3 sequences in the sample; about an eighth occur only once, and over 3.5% lies in the top ten. Looked up from germline, CDR1 is SEHNR and CDR2 is FQNEAQ (reference sequence). The CDR3 runs 12 residues. The germline V and J ends were trimmed by 5 bases and 4 bases, with 7 bases remaining between them.

The receptor was isolated from a human donor who donated a stem cell graft to a child with Fanconi anemia. The sequencing here drew on PBMCs, taken from the stem cell graft. The chain employs TRBV7-9 and TRBJ2-3; D ambiguous. CDR3 amino acids: CASSPIPDTQYF. Here the CDR3 DNA reads TGTGCCAGCAGCCCAATTCCAGATACGCAGTATTTT.